The entry below describes one T cell receptor beta chain. Germline is not matched at one junction end, which may reflect a read error. Germline V gene data show CDR1 as SNHLY and CDR2 as FYNNEI. The CDR3 has 14 residues. The data originate from a study of blood T cell repertoires in COVID-19. Study summary: Nucleic acid was either cDNA or gDNA, and it came from T cells, B-cell-depleted T cells, or PBMCs.

Clones were read by immunoSEQ multiplex PCR, and TCRdb kept only the in-frame ones, dropping some. The profile covers about 70,000 clones, with roughly 82% appearing a single time and 1.5% to 2% taken by the ten largest. The source of this sequence is a woman in her sixties or seventies with acute or convalescent COVID-19. The chain recombines TRBV2 with TRBJ1-4, with a possible D match to TRBD1 (5 bases). Sample: peripheral blood. The DNA of the CDR3 is TGTGCCAGCAATGAAGACAGATTAAATGAAAAACTGTTTTTT. Its protein product is CASNEDRLNEKLFF.